Below are 5 T cell receptor beta chains sequenced from a single sample in a study of neoadjuvant nivolumab and ipilimumab in lung cancer. Sequencing used immunoSEQ multiplex PCR; TCRdb keeps in-frame clones, though not all of them. The repertoire has roughly 39,000 clones, roughly 89% of them found once; the top ten carry 3% to 4%. Sequencing was performed on peripheral blood, taken before neoadjuvant nivolumab, alone or with ipilimumab. The source is an adult with non-small cell lung cancer.

This clone was detected a few times. V usage is TRBV7-3 and J usage is TRBJ2-5, with 7 bases lining up with TRBD1. This CDR3 has 17 amino acids. Germline loops: CDR1 SGHTA, CDR2 FQGTGA. The J segment lost 4 bases and the V segment lost 1 base, leaving 12 bases of the junction unmatched. CDR3 region: CASSLNPSRQGLETQYF. CDR3 sequence (DNA): TGTGCCAGCAGCTTAAACCCCTCCCGACAGGGCCTAGAGACCCAGTACTTC.

This clone came up once. The CDR3 region has the DNA TGTGCCAGCAGCCCCGGGAGTATCTACGAGCAGTACTTC. Translated, it gives CASSPGSIYEQYF. The chain uses TRBV11-2 and TRBJ2-7; possibly TRBD2 for D (6 bases). Germline CDR1 reads SGHAT; CDR2 reads FQNNGV. The CDR3 length is 13 residues. The V gene lost 5 bases and the J gene lost 3 bases, with 11 bases spanning the gap.

V and J are TRBV5-6 and TRBJ2-5, with 7 nucleotides matching TRBD2. This CDR3 spans 15 amino acids. Germline V gene lookup returns CDR1 SGHDT and CDR2 YYEEEE. V was clipped by 1 base and J by 1 base; unmatched bases: 4. The CDR3 loop reads CASSLLLAGQETQYF. The CDR3 coding sequence is TGTGCCAGCAGCTTGCTATTAGCGGGCCAAGAGACCCAGTACTTC.

As concerns this clone: At one end the junction does not follow the germline gene, possibly because of a read error. Different DNA sequences within this sample yield the same CDR3. J is TRBJ1-5 and V is TRBV30; weak D call: TRBD1 (5 bases). This CDR3 region has 13 residues. The germline CDR1 and CDR2 sequences are GTSNPN and SVGIG (reference sequence). In DNA, the CDR3 is TGCGCCTGGAGTGTAAGGGGTTATCAGCCCCAGCATTTT. Its protein product is CAWSVRGYQPQHF.

The chain couples TRBV5-4 to TRBJ2-3, with 7 bases aligning to TRBD1. Trimming at V came to 4 bases and at J to 4 bases, leaving 12 bases not matched to a gene. CDR1 is SGHNT, CDR2 YYREEE, per germline (reference sequence). The CDR3 spans 16 residues. DNA of the CDR3: TGTGCCAGCAGCGGCGACAGGGAAGGTATGGCAGATACGCAGTATTTT. It is translated as CASSGDREGMADTQYF.